These 24 T cell receptor beta chains were sequenced from one sample in a study of blood T cell repertoires in COVID-19. The table came from immunoSEQ multiplex PCR; TCRdb's copy has only in-frame clones and leaves some out. This sample has about 78,000 clones, with about four fifths found just once. Sequencing was performed on peripheral blood. Receptors originate from a man between 45 and 60 years old with acute or convalescent COVID-19.

This clone was found once. The chain employs TRBV13 and TRBJ2-2, with no clear D. The CDR3 has 14 residues. Trimming took off 4 bases at V and 5 bases at J, with 11 bases between the two ends. Germline CDR1 is PRHDT and CDR2 is FYEKMQ (reference sequence). CDR3 amino acids: CASSSWSSTGELFF. The CDR3 bases are TGTGCCAGCAGCTCCTGGAGCTCTACCGGGGAGCTGTTTTTT.

The CDR3 DNA reads as TGTGCCAGTAGTATGGGGGGGTTGCAACGGGGCCCCTCCTACGAGCAGTACTTC. Translated, it gives CASSMGGLQRGPSYEQYF. The rearrangement uses TRBV19 and TRBJ2-7, with TRBD2 matching over 7 bases. J was trimmed by 0 bases and V by 3 bases; bases with no gene match: 14. This CDR3 contains 18 residues. Per the germline V gene, CDR1 is LNHDA and CDR2 is SQIVND (reference sequence).

The chain carries TRBV7-2 and TRBJ1-1, with D tentatively TRBD1 (5 bases). V gave up 5 bases and J gave up 1 base, with 11 bases separating them. From germline, CDR1 is SGHTA and CDR2 FQGNSA. This CDR3 is built from 14 residues. CDR3 bases: TGTGCCAGCAGCCGCGGGGCTCCGAACACTGAAGCTTTCTTT. Protein sequence: CASSRGAPNTEAFF.

The V and J genes are TRBV24-1 and TRBJ1-5; 8 nucleotides line up with TRBD1. Germline-derived CDR1 and CDR2 are KGHDR and SFDVKD. The CDR3 contains 16 residues. V gave up 2 bases and J gave up 0 bases; unmatched junction bases: 2. CDR3 region: CATSDSGTGSNQPQHF. CDR3 sequence (DNA): TGTGCCACCAGTGATTCCGGGACAGGTAGCAATCAGCCCCAGCATTTT.

This chain connects TRBV12-3 or TRBV12-4 to TRBJ2-4; the D gene is possibly TRBD1 (5 bases). This CDR3 is built from 12 residues. The germline V and J ends were trimmed by 7 bases and 4 bases, with 8 bases remaining between them. The CDR3 loop reads CASTQGKNIQYF. The CDR3 nucleotides are TGTGCCAGCACCCAGGGTAAAAACATTCAGTACTTC.

The CDR3 DNA reads as TGTGCCAGTAGTATCGCCCTCCGAGCGGGAGGGTCCAATGAGCAGTTCTTC. This encodes CASSIALRAGGSNEQFF. The V gene is TRBV19, the J gene TRBJ2-1, with TRBD2 matching over 10 bases. Germline loops: CDR1 LNHDA, CDR2 SQIVND (reference sequence). This CDR3 has 17 amino acids. Germline trimming cut 3 bases from V and 6 bases from J; bases unmatched to any gene: 11.

The gene calls are TRBV15 and TRBJ2-7; TRBD2 agrees at 8 bases. There are 14 residues in the CDR3. In germline, CDR1 is LNHNV, CDR2 YYDKDF (reference sequence). Trimming took 0 bases from V and 6 from J; bases not matched to a gene: 4. In DNA form, the CDR3 reads TGTGCCACCAGCAGAGATGGGACTAGTAGCGAGCAGTACTTC. It is translated as CATSRDGTSSEQYF.

J is TRBJ2-7 and V is TRBV6-2 or TRBV6-3; TRBD2 is a possible D gene (6 bases). CDR3 length: 14 residues. V lost 5 bases and J lost 3, with 14 bases in between. The V gene's germline CDR1 is MNHEY and CDR2 SVGEGT. CDR3 protein: CASSLPTSNYEQYF. The CDR3 coding sequence is TGTGCCAGCAGTCTTCCGACTAGTAACTACGAGCAGTACTTC.

J is TRBJ2-2 and V is TRBV6-5; 7 bases match TRBD1. Germline V lookup: CDR1 MNHEY, CDR2 SVGAGI. Unmatched junction bases numbered 10, after V lost 8 bases and J lost 4 bases. This CDR3 contains 15 residues. CDR3: CASSETGTSTGELFF. The CDR3 DNA sequence: TGTGCCAGCTCAGAGACAGGGACGAGCACCGGGGAGCTGTTTTTT.

The CDR3 bases are TGCGCCAGCAGCTTGGCCCCCAGGGAACTATACAATGAGCAGTTCTTC. Protein product: CASSLAPRELYNEQFF. This chain uses TRBV5-1 with TRBJ2-1, with D possibly being TRBD1 (5 bases). CDR3 length: 16 amino acids. The germline V gene has CDR1 SGHRS and CDR2 YFSETQ. Between the trimmed V and J ends, which lost 0 bases and 4 bases, there was a span of 14 bases.

This chain links TRBV3-1 (or the pseudogene TRBV3-2) with TRBJ1-6, with D possibly matching TRBD1 (6 bases). The germline V gene has CDR1 LGHDT and CDR2 YNNKEL (reference sequence). CDR3 length: 17 residues. The V end was cut by 1 base, the J end by 7 bases, with 17 bases between. Here the CDR3 DNA reads TGTGCCAGCAGCCAAGGGACCCTGACAAGGGGGAATTCACCCCTCCACTTT. Its protein is CASSQGTLTRGNSPLHF.

The chain has TRBV7-9 and TRBJ2-3; D perhaps matches TRBD2 (5 bases). CDR3 length: 15 residues. V was trimmed by 5 bases and J by 0 bases, leaving 12 bases between them. CDR1 and CDR2 (germline): SEHNR, FQNEAQ (reference sequence). CDR3 in DNA: TGTGCCAGCAGCCCCCATAGCGAGAGCACAGATACGCAGTATTTT. Its translation is CASSPHSESTDTQYF.

The chain couples TRBV6-4 to TRBJ2-1; 12 positions agree with TRBD1. V trimming: 4 bases; J trimming: 10 bases; junction bases outside the gene matches: 5. The CDR3 length is 14 residues. Germline V gene data show CDR1 as MRHNA and CDR2 as SNTAGT. The CDR3 DNA sequence: TGTGCCAGCAGTGCTCCCGGGACAGGGGGCGAGCAGTTCTTC. Translated, it gives CASSAPGTGGEQFF.

The chain employs TRBV5-1 and TRBJ2-1; D gene uncertain. Trimming took 3 bases from V and 8 from J, leaving 9 bases between them. CDR3 length equals 12 residues. Germline CDR1 is SGHRS and CDR2 is YFSETQ. The CDR3 is CASSSGGDEQFF. The CDR3 nucleotides read TGCGCCAGCAGCTCCGGTGGTGATGAGCAGTTCTTC.

This chain uses TRBV6-2 or TRBV6-3 with TRBJ1-5; no firm D call. The V gene lost 4 bases and the J gene lost 7 bases, with 8 bases spanning the gap. CDR3 length equals 12 residues. The V gene's germline CDR1 is MNHEY and CDR2 SVGEGT. CDR3 bases: TGTGCCAGCAGTTCGGTGAGGCAGCCCCAGCATTTT. Protein sequence: CASSSVRQPQHF.

The chain carries TRBV7-2 and TRBJ2-3; no clear D gene. V gave up 3 bases and J gave up 4 bases, with 8 bases separating them. Germline loops: CDR1 SGHTA, CDR2 FQGNSA. The CDR3 sequence is 13 residues long. Written as DNA, the CDR3 is TGTGCCAGCAGCTTTGTCTTCGCAGATACGCAGTATTTT. This translates into CASSFVFADTQYF. Supplemented by reference TRBV7-2 and TRBJ2-3, the full variable domain reads GAGVSQSPSNKVTEKGKDVELRCDPISGHTALYWYRQSLGQGLEFLIYFQGNSAPDKSGLPSDRFSAERTGGSVSTLTIQRTQQEDSAVYLCASSFVFADTQYFGPGTRLTVL.

This clone came up a few times. V usage is TRBV30 and J usage is TRBJ2-4, with 9 positions matching TRBD1. The CDR3 spans 12 residues. V shed 5 bases and J 7 bases; nucleotides not matched to a gene: 3. Germline CDR1 is GTSNPN and CDR2 is SVGIG (reference sequence). CDR3 amino acids: CAWGQGINIQYF. The CDR3 DNA reads as TGTGCCTGGGGACAGGGGATCAACATTCAGTACTTC.

This chain links TRBV30 with TRBJ1-6, with TRBD1 matching over 12 bases. CDR3 length: 17 amino acids. V trimming: 6 bases; J trimming: 7 bases; junction bases outside the gene matches: 13. Germline V gene lookup returns CDR1 GTSNPN and CDR2 SVGIG (reference sequence). This CDR3 reads CACLDRDRGLQNSPLHF. The CDR3, as DNA: TGTGCCTGCCTAGACCGGGACAGGGGGCTACAAAATTCACCCCTCCACTTT.

The rearrangement uses TRBV3-1 (or the pseudogene TRBV3-2) and TRBJ1-2; the match to TRBD1 covers 7 bases. The ends lost 4 bases at V and 4 bases at J; junction bases unmatched: 3. This CDR3 is 13 amino acids long. Germline V gene data show CDR1 as LGHDT and CDR2 as YNNKEL (reference sequence). This CDR3 is CASSPGTAYGYTF. Written as DNA, the CDR3 is TGTGCCAGCAGCCCCGGGACAGCCTATGGCTACACCTTC.

This clone was detected only once. The genes are TRBV5-1 and TRBJ2-7; 8 bases are a match to TRBD1. This CDR3 comprises 15 residues. Germline CDR1 SGHRS, CDR2 YFSETQ. Unmatched junction bases numbered 9, after V lost 5 bases and J lost 2 bases. The CDR3 spells CASRPAGTGTYEQYF. The CDR3 coding sequence is TGCGCCAGCAGACCGGCCGGGACAGGCACCTACGAGCAGTACTTC.

This clone was detected once. The genes are TRBV7-2 and TRBJ1-2, with 7 bases aligning to TRBD1. The germline CDR1 and CDR2 sequences are SGHTA and FQGNSA. V lost 5 bases to trimming and J lost 4 bases; unmatched junction nucleotides: 10. The length of the CDR3 is 15 residues. The chain's CDR3 is CASSPERGGGYGYTF. The DNA for the CDR3 is TGTGCCAGCAGCCCCGAAAGAGGGGGCGGCTATGGCTACACCTTC.

The J gene is TRBJ2-1, the V gene TRBV14; possible D gene TRBD1, 5 bases. This CDR3 is 15 amino acids long. The V gene lost 4 bases and the J gene lost 5 bases, with 15 bases spanning the gap. Per germline, CDR1 SGHDN and CDR2 FVKESK. The CDR3 DNA reads as TGTGCCAGCAGCCTCGACCTAGGGGCCCACAATGAGCAGTTCTTC. It is translated as CASSLDLGAHNEQFF.

The chain uses TRBV5-1 and TRBJ2-7, with D perhaps matching TRBD2 (5 bases). Trimming removed 0 bases from V and 6 bases from J, with 10 bases in between. This CDR3 region has 13 residues. Looked up from germline, CDR1 is SGHRS and CDR2 is YFSETQ. CDR3 in DNA: TGCGCCAGCAGCTTGGGAGGGCCGTTCGAGCAGTACTTC. Translation gives CASSLGGPFEQYF.

The chain combines TRBV24-1 with TRBJ1-6, with a tentative D call TRBD1 (5 bases). Deletions cut 3 bases from V and 3 bases from J, with 14 bases between. The CDR3 loop spans 17 amino acids. The V gene's germline CDR1 is KGHDR and CDR2 SFDVKD. The CDR3: CATSDRGLNVYNSPLHF. CDR3 nucleotide sequence: TGTGCCACCAGTGATAGGGGACTCAACGTCTATAATTCACCCCTCCACTTT.